The T cell receptor beta chain under discussion was sequenced for a study of CD8 T cells in ankylosing spondylitis. Study outcomes and limitations: Blood of patients with ankylosing spondylitis appeared to be characterized by a TCR beta motif of eight highly homologous variants.

One entry per CDR3 protein, called by TCRdb with MiXCR from the 5' RACE reads. The sample has over 450,000 distinct CDR3 sequences; approximately 12% are singletons. With regard to this clonotype: No antigen is known for it.

Between the trimmed V and J ends, which lost 1 base and 6 bases, there was a span of 7 bases. CDR1 is LGHDT, CDR2 YNNKEL, per germline (reference sequence). This CDR3 is built from 13 residues. This TCR was sampled from a male donor with ankylosing spondylitis. The rearrangement links TRBV3-1 to TRBJ1-5, with unresolved D. Sequenced sample: blood, either unsorted or a sorted T cell fraction (not recorded which). The CDR3 protein is CASSQAEGQPQHF. The CDR3 region has the DNA TGTGCCAGCAGCCAAGCTGAGGGTCAGCCCCAGCATTTT.